This T cell receptor (beta chain) was captured in a study of control samples from healthy donors and cancer patients. Trimming removed 5 bases at V and 5 bases at J, with 14 bases between. This CDR3 spans 14 amino acids. Germline CDR1 is SGHNT and CDR2 is YYREEE (reference sequence). Libraries were prepared by immunoSEQ multiplex PCR; TCRdb keeps only in-frame clonotypes and omits some of them. The table lists 130,000 or so clones, around 90% of them singletons. Sequencing was performed on blood. The V gene is TRBV5-4, the J gene TRBJ2-1, with D possibly TRBD1 on 5 matching bases. The clonotype comes from a man aged 50 to 60 in good health. CDR3 amino acids: CASRDTGKDNEQFF. The CDR3 DNA reads as TGTGCCAGCAGGGACACAGGTAAGGACAATGAGCAGTTCTTC.